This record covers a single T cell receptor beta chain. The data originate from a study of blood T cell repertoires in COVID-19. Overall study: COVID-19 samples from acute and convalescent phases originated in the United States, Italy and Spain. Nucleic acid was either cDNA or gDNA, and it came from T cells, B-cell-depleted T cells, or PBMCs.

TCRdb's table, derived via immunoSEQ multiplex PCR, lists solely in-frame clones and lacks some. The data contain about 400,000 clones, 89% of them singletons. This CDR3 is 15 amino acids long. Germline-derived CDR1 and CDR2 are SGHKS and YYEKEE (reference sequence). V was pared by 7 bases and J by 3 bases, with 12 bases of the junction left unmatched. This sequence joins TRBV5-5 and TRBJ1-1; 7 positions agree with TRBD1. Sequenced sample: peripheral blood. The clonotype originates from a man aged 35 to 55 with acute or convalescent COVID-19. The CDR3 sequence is CASGGGRLFDTEAFF. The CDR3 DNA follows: TGTGCCAGCGGAGGGGGCCGGCTTTTTGACACTGAAGCTTTCTTT.